Presented here are 21 T cell receptor beta chains from one specimen sequenced in a study of early T cells in non-severe SARS-CoV-2 infection. TCRdb reprocessed the 5' RACE reads with MiXCR, giving one entry per CDR3 protein. In the table there are 32,000 or so distinct CDR3 sequences, 5.9% of which are singletons. Sample: whole blood. These receptors originate from an adult who was a healthcare worker with PCR-confirmed SARS-CoV-2 infection or an uninfected control (not recorded which).

In its sample, this clonotype was seen many times. V is TRBV20-1 and J is TRBJ1-2; D remains unclear. This CDR3 region has 11 residues. Germline CDR1 and CDR2: DFQATT and SNEGSKA (reference sequence). The V and J ends lost 3 bases and 2 bases respectively, with 4 bases between them. The CDR3 reads CSARDNYGYTF. The CDR3 coding sequence is TGCAGTGCTAGGGACAACTATGGCTACACCTTC.

V is TRBV18 and J is TRBJ1-1; 8 nucleotides line up with TRBD1. With 3 bases clipped from V and 0 bases from J, the junction kept 6 bases outside the gene matches. CDR1 is KGHSH, CDR2 LQKENI, per germline. This CDR3 contains 16 residues. The CDR3 reads CASSPPGQAMNTEAFF. The CDR3 DNA reads as TGTGCCAGCTCACCGCCGGGACAGGCAATGAACACTGAAGCTTTCTTT.

The chain has TRBV5-1 and TRBJ2-4, with 10 bases matching TRBD2. The CDR3 is made up of 16 amino acids. Germline-derived CDR1 and CDR2 are SGHRS and YFSETQ. Trimming cost V 4 bases and J 6 bases; bases outside gene matches: 10. Here the CDR3 DNA reads TGCGCCAGCAGCCATTCTAGCGGGAGCCGGGGAAACATTCAGTACTTC. Translated, it gives CASSHSSGSRGNIQYF. Together with reference TRBV5-1 and TRBJ2-4, the CDR3 gives the full variable domain: KAGVTQTPRYLIKTRGQQVTLSCSPISGHRSVSWYQQTPGQGLQFLFEYFSETQRNKGNFPGRFSGRQFSNSRSEMNVSTLELGDSALYLCASSHSSGSRGNIQYFGAGTRLSVL.

This clonotype showed up many times. This chain connects TRBV29-1 to TRBJ2-7; TRBD2 might be the D (6 bases). Looked up from germline, CDR1 is SQVTM and CDR2 is ANQGSEA. The CDR3 is 12 amino acids. Trimming pared 4 bases from V and 2 bases from J, leaving 9 bases between. CDR3: CSVVPGAYEQYF. CDR3 bases: TGCAGCGTTGTTCCGGGGGCCTACGAGCAGTACTTC.

This clonotype occurred many times. V is TRBV7-9 and J is TRBJ2-3, with D perhaps TRBD2 (5 bases). Between the trimmed V and J ends, which lost 4 bases and 3 bases, there was a span of 14 bases. The CDR3 totals 15 residues. Germline CDR1 is SEHNR and CDR2 is FQNEAQ (reference sequence). CDR3 bases: TGTGCCAGCAGCTCCCCGGGGAGCTCTACAGATACGCAGTATTTT. This encodes CASSSPGSSTDTQYF.

The V gene is TRBV29-1, the J gene TRBJ2-1, with a weak D call TRBD1 (6 bases). The CDR3 length is 12 residues. Germline-derived CDR1 and CDR2 are SQVTM and ANQGSEA. Trimming removed 4 bases at V and 9 bases at J, with 13 bases between. The CDR3 sequence: CSVGPPGAEQFF. CDR3 nucleotide sequence: TGCAGCGTTGGCCCGCCAGGGGCTGAGCAGTTCTTC.

This clonotype was detected many times. This sequence joins TRBV18 and TRBJ1-3; D is possibly TRBD1 (6 bases). Germline CDR1 is KGHSH and CDR2 is LQKENI. The CDR3 spans 16 residues. Trimming left V 1 base short and J 7 bases short, with 17 bases between. The CDR3 DNA reads TGTGCCAGCTCACCACTGCCCGCAGGGGCGACGAACACCATATATTTT. As protein: CASSPLPAGATNTIYF.

This clonotype was seen more than once but under ten times. The chain carries TRBV4-1 and TRBJ2-1; D not certain. This CDR3 contains 17 residues. Trimming stripped 3 bases from V and 9 bases from J, with 24 bases between. Germline CDR1 is MGHRA and CDR2 is YSYEKL. This chain's CDR3 is CASSHRLTPARPPEQFF. CDR3 in DNA: TGCGCCAGCAGCCACCGTCTAACTCCCGCCCGTCCGCCTGAGCAGTTCTTC.

This clonotype was found a few times. V gene TRBV29-1 combines with J gene TRBJ2-7, with D unresolved. There are 15 residues in the CDR3. The V and J ends lost 1 base and 2 bases respectively, with 15 bases between them. Germline V gene data show CDR1 as SQVTM and CDR2 as ANQGSEA. CDR3 sequence reads: CSVEGVGSTPYEQYF. The CDR3 bases are TGCAGCGTTGAAGGGGTGGGCAGTACCCCCTACGAGCAGTACTTC.

This clonotype was seen many times. The genes are TRBV20-1 and TRBJ1-5; D might be TRBD1 (5 bases). This CDR3 spans 15 amino acids. Trimming pared 0 bases from V and 4 bases from J, leaving 13 bases between. The V gene's germline CDR1 is DFQATT and CDR2 SNEGSKA (reference sequence). The CDR3: CSAREAGTENQPQHF. CDR3 DNA: TGCAGTGCTAGAGAGGCAGGGACGGAAAATCAGCCCCAGCATTTT.

This clonotype was counted ten times or more. V is TRBV29-1 and J is TRBJ2-2; perhaps D is TRBD1 or TRBD2 (5 bases each). There are 16 residues in the CDR3. Trimming pared 0 bases from V and 1 base from J, leaving 12 bases between. Germline CDR1 and CDR2: SQVTM and ANQGSEA. CDR3 DNA sequence: TGCAGCGTTGAAGATCGGTGGGGGAGGAACACCGGGGAGCTGTTTTTT. Its protein is CSVEDRWGRNTGELFF.

This clonotype was seen ten or more times. The chain joins TRBV20-1 to TRBJ2-3; 9 positions match TRBD2. The trim removed 1 base at V and 2 bases at J, leaving 7 bases unmatched. The CDR3 loop spans 16 amino acids. Per germline, CDR1 DFQATT and CDR2 SNEGSKA (reference sequence). The CDR3 DNA follows: TGCAGTGCTAGAGGACTGCTAGCGGGATTCACAGATACGCAGTATTTT. Translating gives CSARGLLAGFTDTQYF.

This clonotype was recorded many times. The V and J genes are TRBV12-3 or TRBV12-4 and TRBJ2-4; TRBD2 might be the D (5 bases). The CDR3 has 13 amino acids. Between the trimmed V and J ends, which lost 0 bases and 9 bases, there was a span of 9 bases. Here the CDR3 reads CASSLAGIGIQYF. The CDR3 region has the DNA TGTGCCAGCAGTTTAGCCGGGATCGGCATTCAGTACTTC.

This clonotype was found many times. The rearrangement uses TRBV6-5 and TRBJ1-1; D not certain. The V and J ends lost 6 bases and 0 bases respectively, with 8 bases between them. The CDR3 runs 13 residues. Germline CDR1 reads MNHEY; CDR2 reads SVGAGI. The CDR3: CASRGLVNTEAFF. In DNA, the CDR3 is TGTGCCAGCAGAGGGCTCGTGAACACTGAAGCTTTCTTT.

The sample holds many counts of this clonotype. The chain carries TRBV5-1 and TRBJ1-5; perhaps TRBD1 as D (6 bases). The CDR3 runs 15 residues. Between the trimmed V and J ends, which lost 4 bases and 0 bases, there was a span of 11 bases. CDR1 and CDR2 from the germline V gene are SGHRS and YFSETQ. The CDR3 DNA is TGCGCCAGCAGCGTGACAGGTAATAGCAATCAGCCCCAGCATTTT. Its protein product is CASSVTGNSNQPQHF.

The chain recombines TRBV2 with TRBJ2-7, with TRBD1 as a possible D gene (5 bases). Germline assignment: CDR1 SNHLY and CDR2 FYNNEI. The V gene lost 1 base and the J gene lost 2 bases, with 21 bases spanning the gap. This CDR3 is built from 18 residues. The CDR3 loop is CASSEGIGAGKETYEQYF. CDR3 sequence (DNA): TGTGCCAGCAGTGAAGGGATTGGGGCCGGAAAAGAAACCTACGAGCAGTACTTC.

This clonotype was found many times. The V and J genes are TRBV25-1 and TRBJ2-7, with TRBD1 identical over 8 bases. The CDR3 covers 12 residues. V dropped 6 bases and J dropped 6; count of bases not matched to a gene: 4. Germline CDR1 and CDR2: MGHDK and SYGVNS. The CDR3 DNA sequence: TGTGCCAGCAGAGGGACAGGTCTCGAGCAGTACTTC. It is translated as CASRGTGLEQYF.

This clonotype showed up many times. The chain employs TRBV28 and TRBJ2-7, with 11 positions matching TRBD2. From germline, CDR1 is MDHEN and CDR2 SYDVKM. The CDR3 contains 15 residues. Germline trimming cut 6 bases from V and 2 bases from J; bases unmatched to any gene: 6. CDR3 amino acids: CASSSTSGATYEQYF. In nucleotides, the CDR3 is TGTGCCAGCAGCTCGACTAGCGGGGCTACCTACGAGCAGTACTTC.

In its sample, this clonotype was seen many times. The chain combines TRBV4-1 with TRBJ2-1, with 8 bases aligning to TRBD1. Germline V gene sequence: CDR1 MGHRA, CDR2 YSYEKL. Losses at the gene ends were 4 bases for V and 3 bases for J; bases not matched to a gene: 5. The CDR3 totals 15 residues. The DNA for the CDR3 is TGCGCCAGCAGCCCCGGACAGGGTGGCTACAATGAGCAGTTCTTC. Its translation is CASSPGQGGYNEQFF.

This clonotype was observed many times. V is TRBV5-1 and J is TRBJ2-3; possibly TRBD1 for D (6 bases). V lost 4 bases to trimming and J lost 2 bases, with 20 bases between them. This CDR3 comprises 17 residues. Germline V gene data show CDR1 as SGHRS and CDR2 as YFSETQ. The CDR3 DNA follows: TGCGCCAGCAGCCCGGGCGTGAGGACAGCACCCACAGATACGCAGTATTTT. Translated: CASSPGVRTAPTDTQYF. Drawing the rest from reference TRBV5-1 and TRBJ2-3, the complete variable domain is KAGVTQTPRYLIKTRGQQVTLSCSPISGHRSVSWYQQTPGQGLQFLFEYFSETQRNKGNFPGRFSGRQFSNSRSEMNVSTLELGDSALYLCASSPGVRTAPTDTQYFGPGTRLTVL.

A remark on this clonotype: At one end the junction does not follow the germline gene, possibly because of a read error. This CDR3 is CVSSLVVNSYEQYF. CDR3 sequence (DNA): TGTGTCAGCAGCTTGGTGGTCAACTCCTACGAGCAGTACTTC. The chain carries TRBV5-8 and TRBJ2-7; D remains ambiguous. Germline values: CDR1 SGHTS, CDR2 YDEGEE. The CDR3 runs 14 residues.